This is a list of T cell receptor beta chains from one sample in a study of blood T cells in healthy people across ages. One entry per CDR3 protein results from TCRdb running MiXCR on the 5' RACE reads. This sample has 600,000 or so distinct CDR3 sequences; 25% to 30% occur once, and the top ten carry around a sixth. Sequenced sample: blood. The receptors stem from a woman of 80 years or more in good health. CDR3s include the opening cysteine and the closing phenylalanine or tryptophan. The D gene is left open where the match is weak. Clone size is given for some rows only: seen once, a few or many times, or a class if the clone is expanded.

J gene: TRBJ2-2; D gene: TRBD2; V gene: TRBV7-2; clone size: many; CDR3 protein: CASSTWTSGGSGELFF; CDR3 DNA: TGTGCCAGCAGCACCTGGACTAGCGGGGGGTCCGGGGAGCTGTTTTTT
J gene: TRBJ2-5; D gene: TRBD2; V gene: TRBV7-2; clone size: .; CDR3 protein: CASSLKRGGVDTQYF; CDR3 DNA: TGTGCCAGCAGCCTAAAGCGGGGGGGCGTAGATACCCAGTACTTC
J gene: TRBJ2-1; D gene: .; V gene: TRBV20-1; clone size: many; CDR3 protein: CSARNDRYNEQFF; CDR3 DNA: TGCAGTGCTAGAAATGATAGGTACAATGAGCAGTTCTTC
J gene: TRBJ2-7; D gene: .; V gene: TRBV20-1; clone size: .; CDR3 protein: CSTLKSYEQYF; CDR3 DNA: TGCAGTACACTCAAGTCCTACGAGCAGTACTTC
J gene: TRBJ2-7; D gene: TRBD2; V gene: TRBV20-1; clone size: .; CDR3 protein: CSARPPSGGSYEQYF; CDR3 DNA: TGCAGTGCTAGACCCCCTAGCGGAGGGTCCTACGAGCAGTACTTC
J gene: TRBJ2-7; D gene: TRBD2; V gene: TRBV20-1; clone size: many; CDR3 protein: CSARASTGTASGGYYEQYF; CDR3 DNA: TGCAGTGCTAGAGCGTCGACCGGGACGGCAAGCGGGGGGTACTACGAGCAGTACTTC
J gene: TRBJ2-7; D gene: TRBD1; V gene: TRBV20-1; clone size: many; CDR3 protein: CSARSSPGTGGLEQYF; CDR3 DNA: TGCAGTGCTCGGTCAAGTCCCGGGACAGGGGGGTTGGAGCAGTACTTC
J gene: TRBJ1-4; D gene: .; V gene: TRBV11-2; clone size: few; CDR3 protein: CASSPSWVSKEKLFF; CDR3 DNA: TGTGCCAGCAGCCCTAGCTGGGTCTCGAAGGAAAAACTGTTTTTT
J gene: TRBJ1-6; D gene: TRBD1; V gene: TRBV5-1; clone size: few; CDR3 protein: CASGSGQGSSYNSPLHF; CDR3 DNA: TGCGCCAGCGGCTCCGGACAGGGGAGTTCCTATAATTCACCCCTCCACTTT
J gene: TRBJ2-2; D gene: TRBD1; V gene: TRBV7-2; clone size: few; CDR3 protein: CASSRHRGIGELFF; CDR3 DNA: TGTGCCAGCAGCCGGCACAGGGGAATCGGGGAGCTGTTTTTT
J gene: TRBJ2-3; D gene: .; V gene: TRBV2; clone size: .; CDR3 protein: CASSDEHLLGDTQYF; CDR3 DNA: TGTGCCAGCAGTGATGAACATCTCCTGGGAGATACGCAGTATTTT
J gene: TRBJ2-7; D gene: TRBD1; V gene: TRBV27; clone size: many; CDR3 protein: CASSLKDRVQYEQYF; CDR3 DNA: TGTGCCAGCAGTTTGAAGGACAGGGTGCAATACGAGCAGTACTTC
J gene: TRBJ2-4; D gene: TRBD1; V gene: TRBV5-6; clone size: .; CDR3 protein: CASSTGQELAKNIQYF; CDR3 DNA: TGTGCCAGCAGCACGGGACAGGAACTAGCCAAAAACATTCAGTACTTC
J gene: TRBJ1-2; D gene: TRBD1; V gene: TRBV6-1; clone size: many; CDR3 protein: CASSEAGQGYGYTF; CDR3 DNA: TGTGCCAGCAGTGAAGCGGGACAGGGCTATGGCTACACCTTC
J gene: TRBJ2-1; D gene: .; V gene: TRBV20-1; clone size: many; CDR3 protein: CSAREDRYLEQFF; CDR3 DNA: TGCAGTGCTAGGGAGGATAGATACCTTGAGCAGTTCTTC
J gene: TRBJ1-1; D gene: .; V gene: TRBV11-2; clone size: .; CDR3 protein: CASSLVRRLQQEAFF; CDR3 DNA: TGTGCCAGCAGCTTAGTGAGGAGGTTGCAACAAGAAGCTTTCTTT
J gene: TRBJ2-1; D gene: .; V gene: TRBV9; clone size: few; CDR3 protein: CASSVGVQANEQFF; CDR3 DNA: TGTGCCAGCAGCGTAGGGGTGCAGGCCAATGAGCAGTTCTTC
J gene: TRBJ2-5; D gene: TRBD1; V gene: TRBV7-2; clone size: many; CDR3 protein: CASSSGQGETQYF; CDR3 DNA: TGTGCCAGCAGCTCAGGACAGGGAGAGACCCAGTACTTC
J gene: TRBJ2-3; D gene: .; V gene: TRBV20-1; clone size: .; CDR3 protein: CSAMAEGVTDTQYF; CDR3 DNA: TGCAGTGCTATGGCGGAGGGGGTCACAGATACGCAGTATTTT
J gene: TRBJ2-7; D gene: .; V gene: TRBV4-1; clone size: .; CDR3 protein: CASSPRGLSYEQYF; CDR3 DNA: TGCGCCAGCAGCCCAAGGGGTTTATCCTACGAGCAGTACTTC
J gene: TRBJ1-1; D gene: .; V gene: TRBV4-1; clone size: many; CDR3 protein: CASSLQKGTANTEAFF; CDR3 DNA: TGCGCCAGCAGCCTACAGAAAGGGACGGCGAACACTGAAGCTTTCTTT
J gene: TRBJ2-1; D gene: .; V gene: TRBV5-4; clone size: few; CDR3 protein: CASSFRQERQNEQFF; CDR3 DNA: TGTGCCAGCAGCTTTCGGCAGGAACGGCAAAATGAGCAGTTCTTC
J gene: TRBJ2-3; D gene: .; V gene: TRBV5-1; clone size: many; CDR3 protein: CASRSTFDRQGTDTQYF; CDR3 DNA: TGCGCCAGCAGGTCCACCTTTGACAGACAGGGCACAGATACGCAGTATTTT
J gene: TRBJ2-2; D gene: TRBD1; V gene: TRBV15; clone size: .; CDR3 protein: CATSRAQGAAGELFF; CDR3 DNA: TGTGCCACCAGCAGAGCACAGGGGGCCGCCGGGGAGCTGTTTTTT
J gene: TRBJ2-3; D gene: TRBD2; V gene: TRBV16; clone size: few; CDR3 protein: CASSQSGGLDADTQYF; CDR3 DNA: TGTGCCAGCAGCCAATCCGGAGGACTAGATGCAGATACGCAGTATTTT